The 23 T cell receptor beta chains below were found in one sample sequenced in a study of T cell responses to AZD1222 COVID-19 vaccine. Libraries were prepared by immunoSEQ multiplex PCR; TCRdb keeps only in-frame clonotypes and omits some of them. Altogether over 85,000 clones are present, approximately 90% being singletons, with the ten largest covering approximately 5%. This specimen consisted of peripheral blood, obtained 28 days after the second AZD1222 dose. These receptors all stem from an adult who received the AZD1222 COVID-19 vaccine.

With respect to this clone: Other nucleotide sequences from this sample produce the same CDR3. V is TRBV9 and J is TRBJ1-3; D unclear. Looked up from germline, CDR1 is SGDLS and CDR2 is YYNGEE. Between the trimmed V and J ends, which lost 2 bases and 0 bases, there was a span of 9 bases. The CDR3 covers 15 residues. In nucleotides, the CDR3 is TGTGCCAGCAGCGTTGAAGGGAACTCTGGAAACACCATATATTTT. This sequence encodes CASSVEGNSGNTIYF.

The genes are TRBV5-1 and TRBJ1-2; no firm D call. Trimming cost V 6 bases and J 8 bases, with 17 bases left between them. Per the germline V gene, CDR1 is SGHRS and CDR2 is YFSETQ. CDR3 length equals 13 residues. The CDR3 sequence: CASTKEVPAGYTF. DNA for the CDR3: TGCGCCAGCACCAAGGAGGTCCCAGCGGGCTACACCTTC.

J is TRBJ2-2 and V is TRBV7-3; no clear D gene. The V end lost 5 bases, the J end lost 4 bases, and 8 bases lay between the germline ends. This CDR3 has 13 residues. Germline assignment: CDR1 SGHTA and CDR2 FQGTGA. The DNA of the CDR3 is TGTGCCAGCAGCCCCCTAGTCACCGGGGAGCTGTTTTTT. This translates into CASSPLVTGELFF. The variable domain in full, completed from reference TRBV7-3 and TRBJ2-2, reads GAGVSQTPSNKVTEKGKYVELRCDPISGHTALYWYRQSLGQGPEFLIYFQGTGAADDSGLPNDRFFAVRPEGSVSTLKIQRTERGDSAVYLCASSPLVTGELFFGEGSRLTVL.

This CDR3 is CASSPNNEQFF. DNA for the CDR3: TGTGCCAGCTCACCAAACAATGAGCAGTTCTTC. The rearrangement links TRBV18 to TRBJ2-1; D not certain. Germline V gene sequence: CDR1 KGHSH, CDR2 LQKENI. The CDR3 loop spans 11 amino acids. V was clipped by 2 bases and J by 5 bases, with 1 base between them.

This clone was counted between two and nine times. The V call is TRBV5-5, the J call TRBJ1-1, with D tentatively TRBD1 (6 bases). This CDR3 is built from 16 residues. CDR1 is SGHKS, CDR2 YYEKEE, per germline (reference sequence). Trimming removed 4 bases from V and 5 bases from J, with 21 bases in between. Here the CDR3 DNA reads TGTGCCAGCAGCCCCGGGCGCCTCCAGGGGTGGACTGAAGCTTTCTTT. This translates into CASSPGRLQGWTEAFF.

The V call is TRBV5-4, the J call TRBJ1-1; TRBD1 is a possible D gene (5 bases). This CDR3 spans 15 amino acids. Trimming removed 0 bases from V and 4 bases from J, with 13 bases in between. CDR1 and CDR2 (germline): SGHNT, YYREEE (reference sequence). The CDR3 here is CASSLDSRVRTEAFF. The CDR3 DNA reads TGTGCCAGCAGCTTGGATTCCAGGGTTCGCACTGAAGCTTTCTTT.

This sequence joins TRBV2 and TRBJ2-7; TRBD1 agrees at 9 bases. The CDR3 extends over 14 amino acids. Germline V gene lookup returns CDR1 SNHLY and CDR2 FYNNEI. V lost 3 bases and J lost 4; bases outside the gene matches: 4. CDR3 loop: CASSEGQGGYEQYF. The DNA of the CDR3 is TGTGCCAGCAGTGAGGGACAGGGCGGGTACGAGCAGTACTTC.

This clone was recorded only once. CDR3 amino acids: CAISGSSGEQYV. CDR3 nucleotide sequence: TGTGCCATCAGTGGATCGTCAGGCGAGCAGTACGTC. The rearrangement joins TRBV10-3 to TRBJ2-7; D not certain. CDR3 size: 12 residues. CDR1 and CDR2 from the germline V gene are ENHRY and SYGVKD. Trimming removed 4 bases at V and 6 bases at J, with 10 bases between.

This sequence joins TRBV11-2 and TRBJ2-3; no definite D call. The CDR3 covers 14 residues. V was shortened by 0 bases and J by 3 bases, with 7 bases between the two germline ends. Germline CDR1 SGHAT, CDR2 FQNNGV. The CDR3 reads CASSLDSPTDTQYF. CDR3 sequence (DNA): TGTGCCAGCAGCTTAGATTCCCCTACAGATACGCAGTATTTT.

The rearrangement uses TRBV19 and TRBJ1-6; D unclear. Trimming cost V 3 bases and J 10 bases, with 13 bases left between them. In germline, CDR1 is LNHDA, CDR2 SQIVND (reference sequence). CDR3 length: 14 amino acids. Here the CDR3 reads CASSIGVVGSPLHF. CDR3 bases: TGTGCCAGTAGTATCGGTGTGGTAGGGTCACCCCTCCACTTT.

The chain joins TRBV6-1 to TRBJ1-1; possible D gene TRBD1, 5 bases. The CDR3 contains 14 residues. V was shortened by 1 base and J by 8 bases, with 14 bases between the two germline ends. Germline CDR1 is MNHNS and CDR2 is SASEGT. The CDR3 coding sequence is TGTGCCAGCAGTGAAGTGGGAGGGGCAACCGAAGCTTTCTTT. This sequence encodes CASSEVGGATEAFF.

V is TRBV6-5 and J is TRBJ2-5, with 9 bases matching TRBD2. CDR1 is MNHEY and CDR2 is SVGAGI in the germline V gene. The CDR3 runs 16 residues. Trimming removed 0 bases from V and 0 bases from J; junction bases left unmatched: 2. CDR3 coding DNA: TGTGCCAGCAGTTACTCTAGCGGGAGCTACCAAGAGACCCAGTACTTC. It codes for CASSYSSGSYQETQYF.

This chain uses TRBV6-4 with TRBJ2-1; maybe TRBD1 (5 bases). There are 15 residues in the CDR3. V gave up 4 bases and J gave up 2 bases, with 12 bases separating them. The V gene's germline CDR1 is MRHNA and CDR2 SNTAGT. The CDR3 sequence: CASSVQGSTYNEQFF. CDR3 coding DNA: TGTGCCAGCAGTGTGCAGGGAAGTACCTACAATGAGCAGTTCTTC.

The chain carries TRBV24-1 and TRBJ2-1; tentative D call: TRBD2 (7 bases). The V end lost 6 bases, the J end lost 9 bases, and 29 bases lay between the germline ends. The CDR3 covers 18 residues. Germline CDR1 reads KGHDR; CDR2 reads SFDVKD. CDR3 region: CATSPRAGALDFDAEQFF. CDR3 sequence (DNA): TGTGCCACCAGTCCCAGGGCGGGGGCACTAGATTTTGACGCTGAGCAGTTCTTC.

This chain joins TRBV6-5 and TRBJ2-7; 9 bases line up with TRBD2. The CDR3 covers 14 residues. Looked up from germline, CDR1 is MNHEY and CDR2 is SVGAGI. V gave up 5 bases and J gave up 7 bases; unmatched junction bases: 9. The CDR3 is CASSKGGLASEQYF. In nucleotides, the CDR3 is TGTGCCAGCAGTAAGGGGGGACTAGCCAGTGAGCAGTACTTC.

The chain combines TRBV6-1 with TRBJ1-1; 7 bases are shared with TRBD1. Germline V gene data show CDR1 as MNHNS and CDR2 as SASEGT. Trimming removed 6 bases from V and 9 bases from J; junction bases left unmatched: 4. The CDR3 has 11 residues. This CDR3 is CASSMTGKAFF. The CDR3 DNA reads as TGTGCCAGCAGCATGACAGGGAAAGCTTTCTTT.

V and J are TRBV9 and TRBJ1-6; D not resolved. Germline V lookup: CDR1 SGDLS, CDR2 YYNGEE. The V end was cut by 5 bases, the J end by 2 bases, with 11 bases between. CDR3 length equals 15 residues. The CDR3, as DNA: TGTGCCAGCAGTCAAGGGCTAACCTATAATTCACCCCTCCACTTT. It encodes CASSQGLTYNSPLHF.

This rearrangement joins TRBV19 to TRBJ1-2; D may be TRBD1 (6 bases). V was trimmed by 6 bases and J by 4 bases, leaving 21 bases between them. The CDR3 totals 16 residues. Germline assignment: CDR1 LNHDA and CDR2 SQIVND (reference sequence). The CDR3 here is CASSRPPGQTFYGYTF. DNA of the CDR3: TGTGCCAGTAGCCGGCCCCCGGGACAAACGTTCTATGGCTACACCTTC.

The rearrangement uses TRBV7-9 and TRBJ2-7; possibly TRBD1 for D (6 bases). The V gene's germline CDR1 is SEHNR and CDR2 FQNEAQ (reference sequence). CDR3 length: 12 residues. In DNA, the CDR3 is TGTGCTAGCAGCCGGACAGACTACGAGCAGTACGTC. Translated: CASSRTDYEQYV.

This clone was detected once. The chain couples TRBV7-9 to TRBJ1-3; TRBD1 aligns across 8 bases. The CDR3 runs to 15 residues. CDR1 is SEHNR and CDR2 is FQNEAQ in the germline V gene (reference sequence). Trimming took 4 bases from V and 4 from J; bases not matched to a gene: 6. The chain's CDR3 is CASSSGQGAGNTIYF. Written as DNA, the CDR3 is TGTGCCAGCAGCTCTGGACAGGGTGCAGGAAACACCATATATTTT.

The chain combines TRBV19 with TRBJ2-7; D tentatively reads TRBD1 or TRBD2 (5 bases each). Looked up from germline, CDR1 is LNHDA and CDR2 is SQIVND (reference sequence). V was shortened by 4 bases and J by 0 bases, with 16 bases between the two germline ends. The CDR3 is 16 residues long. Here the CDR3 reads CASSSRDVSSSYEQYF. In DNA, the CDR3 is TGTGCCAGTAGTAGCAGGGACGTCTCCAGCTCCTACGAGCAGTACTTC.

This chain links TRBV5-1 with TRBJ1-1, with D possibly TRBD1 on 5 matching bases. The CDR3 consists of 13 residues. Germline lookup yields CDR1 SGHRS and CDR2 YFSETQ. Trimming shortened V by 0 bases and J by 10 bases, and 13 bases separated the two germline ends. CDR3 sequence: CASSLGGGERAFF. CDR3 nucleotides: TGCGCCAGCAGCTTGGGCGGGGGGGAGAGAGCTTTCTTT.

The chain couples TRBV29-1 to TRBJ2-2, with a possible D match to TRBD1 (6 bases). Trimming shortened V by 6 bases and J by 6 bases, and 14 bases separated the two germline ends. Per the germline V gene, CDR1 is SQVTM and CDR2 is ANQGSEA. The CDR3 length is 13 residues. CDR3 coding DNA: TGCAGCGTGATGACCACAGGGCCCGGGGAGCTGTTTTTT. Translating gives CSVMTTGPGELFF.